The sequence of this TCR beta chain was determined in a study of T cell responses to AZD1222 COVID-19 vaccine. Only in-frame clones appear in the TCRdb table, and some are missing; sequencing was by immunoSEQ multiplex PCR. The table includes over 75,000 clones, roughly nine tenths detected once. V was pared by 7 bases and J by 6 bases, with 10 bases of the junction left unmatched. This CDR3 is built from 15 residues. The V gene's germline CDR1 is MNHEY and CDR2 SVGAGI. V and J are TRBV6-5 and TRBJ2-1; 9 bases agree with TRBD2. This clonotype was sampled from an adult in good health. The sequencing here drew on peripheral blood, taken on day 0 of AZD1222 vaccination. The CDR3 nucleotides are TGTGCCAGCACCCACTCGGGCGGGAGGGCCAATGAGCAGTTCTTC. Its translation is CASTHSGGRANEQFF.